This passage covers 21 T cell receptor beta chains from one sample sequenced in a study of cytotoxic CD8 clonotypes in ibrutinib-treated CLL. TCRdb keeps only in-frame clones here, not all; method: immunoSEQ multiplex PCR. In the table there are 14,000 or so clones, 55% to 70% of which are singletons. The sample consisted of PBMCs, taken before ibrutinib treatment. The receptors stem from a human donor with chronic lymphocytic leukemia.

This chain's CDR3 is CASSKTTSGEFMETQYF. The CDR3 DNA sequence: TGTGCCAGCAGCAAAACGACTAGCGGGGAGTTTATGGAGACCCAGTACTTC. The rearrangement uses TRBV21-1 and TRBJ2-5; the table assigns TRBD2, which was not confirmed against the DNA. TRBV21-1 has pseudogene status. This CDR3 comprises 17 residues.

Judged by abundance, this clone is medium-sized. The sample holds other DNA sequences that translate to the same CDR3. This sequence joins TRBV2 and TRBJ2-7, with D possibly being TRBD1 (7 bases). Germline CDR1 and CDR2: SNHLY and FYNNEI. V was shortened by 9 bases and J by 0 bases, with 18 bases between the two germline ends. The CDR3 totals 15 residues. The CDR3 sequence is CASPAGRGASYEQYF. The DNA of the CDR3 is TGTGCCAGTCCCGCGGGCAGGGGGGCCTCCTACGAGCAGTACTTC.

The V gene is TRBV27, the J gene TRBJ2-6; D may be TRBD1 (6 bases). The CDR3 extends over 17 amino acids. CDR1 and CDR2 (germline): MNHEY, SMNVEV (reference sequence). Trimming removed 5 bases from V and 0 bases from J, with 14 bases in between. CDR3 DNA sequence: TGTGCCAGCAGTATAGGACAGTTTATCTCTGGGGCCAACGTCCTGACTTTC. Its protein product is CASSIGQFISGANVLTF.

The rearrangement links TRBV2 to TRBJ2-1, with D perhaps matching TRBD2 (5 bases). CDR3 length: 14 amino acids. V shed 8 bases and J shed 0 bases, with 11 bases lying between them. Germline assignment: CDR1 SNHLY and CDR2 FYNNEI. The CDR3 protein is CASGNGDSYNEQFF. In DNA form, the CDR3 reads TGTGCCAGCGGGAACGGGGACTCCTACAATGAGCAGTTCTTC. The full variable domain, rest sourced from reference TRBV2 and TRBJ2-1, is EPEVTQTPSHQVTQMGQEVILRCVPISNHLYFYWYRQILGQKVEFLVSFYNNEISEKSEIFDDQFSVERPDGSNFTLKIRSTKLEDSAMYFCASGNGDSYNEQFFGPGTRLTVL.

J is TRBJ2-2 and V is TRBV5-4; D unresolved. Germline V gene lookup returns CDR1 SGHNT and CDR2 YYREEE (reference sequence). Trimming removed 0 bases at V and 1 base at J, with 10 bases between. The CDR3 spans 16 residues. DNA for the CDR3: TGTGCCAGCAGCTTGGCCGGAAGTCGGAACACCGGGGAGCTGTTTTTT. This codes for CASSLAGSRNTGELFF.

The chain combines TRBV5-6 with TRBJ2-6; unclear D gene. The CDR3 runs 15 residues. CDR1 and CDR2 (germline): SGHDT, YYEEEE. The V end lost 2 bases, the J end lost 4 bases, and 10 bases lay between the germline ends. CDR3 sequence reads: CASSFWRHGANVLTF. The CDR3 DNA follows: TGTGCCAGCAGCTTTTGGCGGCACGGGGCCAACGTCCTGACTTTC.

The chain links TRBV19 to TRBJ2-2, with 8 bases identical to TRBD1. The CDR3 runs 17 residues. From germline, CDR1 is LNHDA and CDR2 SQIVND (reference sequence). V trimming: 2 bases; J trimming: 3 bases; junction bases outside the gene matches: 8. In DNA form, the CDR3 reads TGTGCCAGTAGTATAAACCCCAGGGGGCGGGACACCGGGGAGCTGTTTTTT. This translates into CASSINPRGRDTGELFF.

The chain uses TRBV10-3 and TRBJ1-1, with 7 positions matching TRBD1. Trimming took 3 bases from V and 10 from J; bases not matched to a gene: 8. CDR1 ENHRY and CDR2 SYGVKD come from the germline V gene. The CDR3 has 13 residues. CDR3: CAISDQGGSRAFF. CDR3 bases: TGTGCCATCAGTGATCAAGGGGGCTCCCGAGCTTTCTTT.

This clone was detected ten times or more. The DNA for the CDR3 is TGCGCCAGCAGCTTGGGGACAGGGGTAGGGTATGGCTACACCTTC. Protein product: CASSLGTGVGYGYTF. J is TRBJ1-2 and V is TRBV5-1; 9 nucleotides match TRBD1. This CDR3 region has 15 residues. Germline assignment: CDR1 SGHRS and CDR2 YFSETQ. The trim removed 0 bases at V and 5 bases at J, leaving 5 bases unmatched.

The chain uses TRBV27 and TRBJ2-2; D is perhaps TRBD1 (6 bases). From germline, CDR1 is MNHEY and CDR2 SMNVEV (reference sequence). This CDR3 comprises 16 residues. Trimming removed 7 bases at V and 4 bases at J, with 19 bases between. The CDR3 spells CASKMGVGAGTGELFF. DNA of the CDR3: TGTGCCAGCAAGATGGGCGTGGGGGCCGGCACCGGGGAGCTGTTTTTT.

The CDR3 sequence is CASSMGQPYNSPLHF. The CDR3 bases are TGTGCCAGTAGTATGGGGCAGCCCTATAATTCACCCCTCCACTTT. This chain links TRBV19 with TRBJ1-6; possible D gene TRBD1, 5 bases. Germline lookup yields CDR1 LNHDA and CDR2 SQIVND (reference sequence). The CDR3 contains 15 residues. The germline V and J ends were trimmed by 3 bases and 2 bases, with 8 bases remaining between them.

This clone appeared a single time. This chain's CDR3 is CSAAPGTGRDTEAFF. CDR3 DNA sequence: TGCAGCGCCGCTCCCGGGACAGGACGGGACACTGAAGCTTTCTTT. The V gene is TRBV29-1, the J gene TRBJ1-1, with 8 bases lining up with TRBD1. Germline values: CDR1 SQVTM, CDR2 ANQGSEA. The V gene end was trimmed by 7 bases and the J gene end by 3 bases; junction bases not matched to a gene: 13. The CDR3 length is 15 residues.

This clone was detected only a few times. The gene calls are TRBV27 and TRBJ1-6; 9 nucleotides line up with TRBD1. Unmatched junction bases numbered 7, after V lost 3 bases and J lost 1 base. The germline V gene encodes CDR1 MNHEY and CDR2 SMNVEV (reference sequence). The CDR3 is 18 residues long. The CDR3 sequence is CASSFNPTGGSYNSPLHF. CDR3 in DNA: TGTGCCAGCAGTTTTAACCCGACAGGGGGTTCCTATAATTCACCCCTCCACTTT.

V is TRBV29-1 and J is TRBJ1-1; D gene unclear. The germline V gene has CDR1 SQVTM and CDR2 ANQGSEA. CDR3 size: 11 residues. The V gene lost 7 bases and the J gene lost 5 bases, with 11 bases spanning the gap. CDR3 region: CSGIVGTEAFF. The CDR3 DNA is TGCAGCGGAATCGTCGGTACTGAAGCTTTCTTT.

A few counts support this clone. V and J are TRBV27 and TRBJ2-1; TRBD2 might be the D (7 bases). This CDR3 spans 14 amino acids. V was trimmed by 2 bases and J by 8 bases, leaving 13 bases between them. Germline CDR1 MNHEY, CDR2 SMNVEV (reference sequence). In nucleotides, the CDR3 is TGTGCCAGCAGTTTAGAGGGGGGGGGCGATGAGCAGTTCTTC. Residues: CASSLEGGGDEQFF.

The chain recombines TRBV14 with TRBJ2-3; no reliable D call. CDR1 is SGHDN, CDR2 FVKESK, per germline. This CDR3 comprises 14 residues. V lost 0 bases and J 3 bases, leaving 7 bases between the germline ends. The chain's CDR3 is CASSQDIGTDTQYF. CDR3 nucleotide sequence: TGTGCCAGCAGCCAAGACATAGGGACAGATACGCAGTATTTT.

The chain uses TRBV18 and TRBJ2-2; 13 nucleotides align to TRBD2. The CDR3 consists of 17 residues. V trimming: 3 bases; J trimming: 4 bases; junction bases outside the gene matches: 5. Germline CDR1 KGHSH, CDR2 LQKENI. The CDR3 DNA sequence: TGTGCCAGCTCACCGAGGACTAGCGGGGGAGGCACCGGGGAGCTGTTTTTT. Encoded protein: CASSPRTSGGGTGELFF.

In its sample, this clone ranks as medium-sized. The chain couples TRBV19 to TRBJ1-2, with 9 bases that match TRBD1. This CDR3 has 15 residues. The germline V gene has CDR1 LNHDA and CDR2 SQIVND (reference sequence). The V segment lost 0 bases and the J segment 2 bases; nucleotides outside the gene matches: 1. CDR3 amino acids: CASSIEGTGNYGYTF. The CDR3 region has the DNA TGTGCCAGTAGTATAGAGGGGACAGGGAACTATGGCTACACCTTC.

The V call is TRBV5-6, the J call TRBJ2-3, with TRBD2 identical over 13 bases. The CDR3 extends over 19 amino acids. V was pared by 3 bases and J by 0 bases, with 10 bases of the junction left unmatched. CDR1 and CDR2 (germline): SGHDT, YYEEEE. The CDR3 loop is CASSSKTSGGLPSTDTQYF. In nucleotides, the CDR3 is TGTGCCAGCAGCTCTAAGACTAGCGGGGGGCTTCCTAGCACAGATACGCAGTATTTT.

The CDR3 sequence is CASRIRQDSSYEQYF. The CDR3 region has the DNA TGCGCCAGCAGGATCCGACAGGATTCTTCCTACGAGCAGTACTTC. V and J are TRBV5-1 and TRBJ2-7; a possible D gene is TRBD1 (6 bases). The CDR3 loop spans 15 amino acids. V was pared by 5 bases and J by 1 base, with 16 bases between. The germline V gene has CDR1 SGHRS and CDR2 YFSETQ.

This clone was counted only a few times. This chain uses TRBV27 with TRBJ2-7; D assignment may be TRBD1 or TRBD2 (5 bases each). Trimming took 6 bases from V and 5 from J, leaving 17 bases between them. The CDR3 sequence is 14 residues long. In germline, CDR1 is MNHEY, CDR2 SMNVEV (reference sequence). CDR3 sequence: CASSLTGPLDEQYF. The CDR3 DNA reads TGTGCCAGCAGCCTAACGGGACCACTCGACGAGCAGTACTTC.